This T cell receptor (beta chain) was profiled in a study of brain T cells in children with intractable seizures. Whole-study results and caveats: HCMV serostatus was not known, and viral specificity came from CDR3 similarity only. Pre- and post-surgery blood differed in depth, so pre-surgery absences may be undersampling.

Profiling relied on immunoSEQ multiplex PCR, and the TCRdb table lists in-frame clones only, not all of them. Found here are approximately 77,000 clones, around 93% of them singletons; the top ten hold 1.5%. Only cases whose brain tissue showed the highest T cell transcript signatures were sequenced. Patients received at least one anti-epileptic drug before surgery. V dropped 0 bases and J dropped 0 bases, with 6 bases sitting between them. This CDR3 spans 15 amino acids. The germline V gene has CDR1 LGHNA and CDR2 YNFKEQ. As concerns this clone: Antigen: not known.

The source was peripheral blood, collected at surgery. The V gene is TRBV4-2, the J gene TRBJ1-3; D is unclear. The TCR was taken from a boy under three years old with tuberous sclerosis and intractable seizures. The CDR3 loop is CASSQDPSSGNTIYF. CDR3 bases: TGTGCCAGCAGCCAAGATCCCAGCTCTGGAAACACCATATATTTT.